This TCR beta chain was recorded in a study of blood T cell repertoires in COVID-19. Study information: The United States, Italy and Spain supplied acute and convalescent COVID-19 samples. In each case, the material was cDNA or gDNA derived from T cells, B-cell-depleted T cells, or PBMCs.

Original data processing: It was from reference gene primer amplification that nucleated cell counts were estimated. Profiled with immunoSEQ multiplex PCR; TCRdb holds only in-frame clones, not every one. The D gene and trimming were derived from the DNA, and the V and J assignments and clone size from that table. The data show 250,000 to 300,000 clones, just under 90% seen once. The V and J ends lost 0 bases and 3 bases, in that order; junction bases with no gene match: 14. The V gene's germline CDR1 is SGDLS and CDR2 YYNGEE. The CDR3 has 19 amino acids. This clonotype was obtained from a middle-aged woman with acute or convalescent COVID-19. This chain links TRBV9 with TRBJ2-1; 8 bases match TRBD2. Sequencing was performed on peripheral blood. The CDR3: CASSVVAGTSRRDYNEQFF. CDR3 nucleotide sequence: TGTGCCAGCAGCGTAGTAGCGGGGACGTCTCGGCGGGACTACAATGAGCAGTTCTTC.